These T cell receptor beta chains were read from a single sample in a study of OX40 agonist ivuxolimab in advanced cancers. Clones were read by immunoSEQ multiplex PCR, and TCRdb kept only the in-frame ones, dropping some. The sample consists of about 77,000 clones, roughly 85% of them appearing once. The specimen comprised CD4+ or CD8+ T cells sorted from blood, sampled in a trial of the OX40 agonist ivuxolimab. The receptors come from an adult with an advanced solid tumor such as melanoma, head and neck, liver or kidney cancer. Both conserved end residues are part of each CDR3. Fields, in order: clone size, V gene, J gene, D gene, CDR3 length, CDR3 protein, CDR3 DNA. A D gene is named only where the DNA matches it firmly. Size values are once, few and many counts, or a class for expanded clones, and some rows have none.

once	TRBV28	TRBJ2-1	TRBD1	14	CASLGDRGRNEQFF	TGTGCCAGCCTTGGAGACAGGGGGAGAAATGAGCAGTTCTTC
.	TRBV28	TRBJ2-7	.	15	CASSFLGGQVVEQYF	TGTGCCAGCAGTTTCCTGGGCGGGCAGGTAGTGGAGCAGTACTTC
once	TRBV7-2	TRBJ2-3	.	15	CASSLTLAYTDTQYF	TGTGCCAGCAGCTTAACTCTAGCATACACAGATACGCAGTATTTT
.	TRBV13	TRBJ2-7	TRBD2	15	CASSLDGGRAGEQYF	TGTGCCAGCAGCTTAGACGGCGGGAGGGCGGGGGAGCAGTACTTC
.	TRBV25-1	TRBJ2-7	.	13	CASSEGALYEQYF	TGTGCCAGCAGTGAAGGGGCCCTCTACGAGCAGTACTTC
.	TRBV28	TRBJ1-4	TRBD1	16	CASSFRLTGWKVKLFF	TGTGCCAGCAGTTTTCGGCTGACAGGGTGGAAGGTAAAACTGTTTTTT
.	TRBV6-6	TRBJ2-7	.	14	CASSPFGRGDEQYF	TGTGCCAGCAGTCCCTTCGGGAGAGGGGACGAGCAGTACTTC
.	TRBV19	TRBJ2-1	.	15	CAISPGSGLYNEQFF	TGTGCCATATCCCCAGGTAGCGGCCTTTACAATGAGCAGTTCTTC
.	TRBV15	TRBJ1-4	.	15	CATSKKGGVNEKLFF	TGTGCCACCAGCAAAAAGGGGGGAGTTAATGAAAAACTGTTTTTT
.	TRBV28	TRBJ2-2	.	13	CASKTRNTGELFF	TGTGCCAGCAAAACGAGAAACACCGGGGAGCTGTTTTTT
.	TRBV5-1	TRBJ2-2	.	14	CASSLSGNTGELFF	TGCGCCAGCAGCTTGTCAGGGAACACCGGGGAGCTGTTTTTT
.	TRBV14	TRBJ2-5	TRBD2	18	CASSPSGTSGGHQETQYF	TGTGCCAGCAGCCCCTCCGGGACTAGCGGGGGGCACCAAGAGACCCAGTACTTC
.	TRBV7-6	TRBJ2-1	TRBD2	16	CASSSAGTSGNNEQFF	TGTGCCAGCAGCTCGGCCGGGACTAGCGGTAACAATGAGCAGTTCTTC
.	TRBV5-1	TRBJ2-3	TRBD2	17	CASSLGGTGGSTDTQYF	TGCGCCAGCAGCTTGGGGGGAACGGGAGGGTCCACAGATACGCAGTATTTT
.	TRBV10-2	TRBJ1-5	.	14	CASRGLSSNQPQHF	TGCGCCAGCAGGGGACTGAGTAGCAATCAGCCCCAGCATTTT
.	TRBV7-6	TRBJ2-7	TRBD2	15	CASSFARSGSYEQYF	TGTGCCAGCAGCTTTGCCCGTAGCGGGTCCTACGAGCAGTACTTC
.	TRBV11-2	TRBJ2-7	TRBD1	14	CASRKDRASYEQYF	TGTGCCAGCAGAAAGGACAGGGCGTCCTACGAGCAGTACTTC
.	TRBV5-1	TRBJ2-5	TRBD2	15	CASSPGLAGVETQYF	TGCGCCAGCAGCCCTGGACTAGCGGGGGTAGAGACCCAGTACTTC
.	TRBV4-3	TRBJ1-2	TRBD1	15	CASSHHGTAGDGYTF	TGCGCCAGCAGCCACCACGGGACAGCCGGTGATGGCTACACCTTC
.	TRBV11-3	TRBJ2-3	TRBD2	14	CASSLGLATDTQYF	TGTGCCAGCAGCTTGGGACTAGCAACAGATACGCAGTATTTT
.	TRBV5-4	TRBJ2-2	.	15	CASSPSNTNTGELFF	TGTGCCAGCAGCCCTTCCAACACGAACACCGGGGAGCTGTTTTTT
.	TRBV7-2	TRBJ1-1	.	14	CASSLGGRRTEAFF	TGTGCCAGCAGCTTAGGAGGCCGGCGGACTGAAGCTTTCTTT
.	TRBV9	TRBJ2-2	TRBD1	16	CASSALRGPRAGELFF	TGTGCCAGCAGCGCGCTAAGGGGGCCGAGGGCCGGGGAGCTGTTTTTT
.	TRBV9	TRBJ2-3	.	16	CASSVAGRDATDTQYF	TGTGCCAGCAGCGTAGCAGGCAGGGACGCCACAGATACGCAGTATTTT
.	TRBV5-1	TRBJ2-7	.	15	CASSFLGRRFYEQYF	TGCGCCAGCAGCTTCTTGGGGCGGAGATTCTACGAGCAGTACTTC
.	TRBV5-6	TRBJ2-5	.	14	CASSLDFEWETQYF	TGTGCCAGCAGCTTGGATTTTGAATGGGAGACCCAGTACTTC
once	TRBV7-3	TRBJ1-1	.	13	CASSLARHTEAFF	TGTGCCAGCAGCTTAGCTAGGCACACTGAAGCTTTCTTT
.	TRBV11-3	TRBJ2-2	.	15	CASSRSLVLGGELFF	TGTGCCAGCAGCCGCTCACTAGTTTTAGGCGGGGAGCTGTTTTTT
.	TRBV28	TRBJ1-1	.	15	CASTPGALGGTEAFF	TGTGCCAGCACCCCAGGGGCCCTAGGGGGCACTGAAGCTTTCTTT
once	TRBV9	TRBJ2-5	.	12	CASSVREETQYF	TGTGCCAGCAGCGTACGGGAAGAGACCCAGTACTTC
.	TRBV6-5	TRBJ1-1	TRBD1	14	CASSSGQGWTEAFF	TGTGCCAGCAGTTCAGGACAGGGGTGGACTGAAGCTTTCTTT